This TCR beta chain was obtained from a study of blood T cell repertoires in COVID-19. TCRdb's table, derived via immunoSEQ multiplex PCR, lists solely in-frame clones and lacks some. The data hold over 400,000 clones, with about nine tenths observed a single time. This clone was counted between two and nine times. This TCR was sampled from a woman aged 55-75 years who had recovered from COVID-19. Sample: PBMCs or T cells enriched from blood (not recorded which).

CDR3 sequence: CASSIRLAGGLIDTQYF. The CDR3 nucleotides are TGTGCCAGCAGCATCAGACTAGCGGGGGGGCTCATCGATACGCAGTATTTT. This sequence joins TRBV4-2 and TRBJ2-3; 14 nucleotides agree with TRBD2. Germline V gives CDR1 LGHNA, CDR2 YNFKEQ. V shed 5 bases and J 6 bases; nucleotides not matched to a gene: 10. There are 17 residues in the CDR3.